This TCR beta chain was retrieved from a study of blood T cell repertoires in COVID-19. Study-level information: The United States, Italy and Spain were the sources of the acute and convalescent COVID-19 samples. The analysed material was cDNA or gDNA that came from T cells, B-cell-depleted T cells, or PBMCs.

As processed by the authors: Estimates of nucleated cell counts were drawn from the amplification of reference gene primers. Data came from immunoSEQ multiplex PCR; TCRdb stores just in-frame clones and leaves some out. V, J and clone size were drawn from that table, and D and trimming were deduced from the DNA. The table records 130,000 to 150,000 clones, 85% of them present only once. The CDR3 runs to 15 residues. The ends lost 5 bases at V and 1 base at J; junction bases unmatched: 7. Germline V lookup: CDR1 MDHEN, CDR2 SYDVKM. This receptor was identified in a woman between 40 and 55 years old with active or convalescent COVID-19. Sequencing input: peripheral blood. The chain combines TRBV28 with TRBJ1-1; 7 nucleotides agree with TRBD1. The CDR3 loop is CASSDDRAGNTEAFF. CDR3 nucleotide sequence: TGTGCCAGCAGTGATGACAGGGCGGGGAACACTGAAGCTTTCTTT.